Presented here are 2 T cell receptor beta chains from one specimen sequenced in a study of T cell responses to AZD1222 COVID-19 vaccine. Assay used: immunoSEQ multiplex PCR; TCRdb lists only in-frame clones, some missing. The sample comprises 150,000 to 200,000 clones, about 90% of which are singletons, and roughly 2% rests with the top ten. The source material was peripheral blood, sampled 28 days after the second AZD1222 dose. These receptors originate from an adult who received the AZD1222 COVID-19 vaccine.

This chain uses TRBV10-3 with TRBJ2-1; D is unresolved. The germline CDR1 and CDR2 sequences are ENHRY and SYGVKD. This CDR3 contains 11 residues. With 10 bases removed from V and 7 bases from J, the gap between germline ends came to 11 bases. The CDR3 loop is CATGSGNEQFF. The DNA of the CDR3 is TGTGCCACCGGTAGTGGGAATGAGCAGTTCTTC.

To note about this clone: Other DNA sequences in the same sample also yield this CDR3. CDR3 in DNA: TGTGCCAGCAGTTACCAGGGGACTGGAAACACCATATATTTT. As protein: CASSYQGTGNTIYF. The rearrangement uses TRBV6-5 and TRBJ1-3; TRBD1 is a possible D gene (6 bases). Germline CDR1 is MNHEY and CDR2 is SVGAGI. Deletions cut 2 bases from V and 2 bases from J, with 7 bases between. This CDR3 is built from 14 residues.